This TCR beta chain originates from a study of low-dose radiotherapy and immunotherapy resistance in tumors. About the study: Across 26 weeks, 13 Gy in total went to Cohort 2, delivered as 1 Gy per fraction every two weeks.

The authors ran around 19 PCR cycles to amplify TCRs with a constant-region primer and V-primer adapter. TCRdb called the reads again in MiXCR, with one record for every CDR3 protein. This sample has about 50,000 distinct CDR3 sequences, with 10% to 15% found just once. The CDR3 runs 14 residues. Germline CDR1 ENHRY, CDR2 SYGVKD. V lost 6 bases and J 1 base, leaving 9 bases between the germline ends. Time point of the sample: before trial treatment. The receptor comes from a female donor with ovarian cancer. Sequencing was performed on PBMCs, taken before treatment. The V gene is TRBV10-3, the J gene TRBJ2-2; possible D gene TRBD1, 5 bases. The CDR3 here is CAIRPDRNTGELFF. The CDR3 nucleotides read TGTGCCATCAGACCAGACAGGAACACCGGGGAGCTGTTTTTT.